Listed below are T cell receptor beta chains from one sample, sequenced in a study of vaccination and CD4 T cells after COVID-19. The antigens of these receptors remain unknown. TCRdb re-called the PCR reads through MiXCR, storing one row per CDR3 protein. The sample has roughly 12,000 distinct CDR3 sequences; approximately 49% are singletons. Sequenced input: CD4+ T cells from blood, cultured in vitro. Receptors were obtained from a human donor who had recovered from COVID-19. The CDR3 runs from the conserved cysteine through the conserved F or W. D genes are given only for firm matches. Clone size is given for some rows only: seen once, a few or many times, or a class if the clone is expanded.

-	TRBV5-4	-	TRBJ2-5	TGTGCCAGCACACAAGGGGTAGAAGAGACCCAGTACTTC	CASTQGVEETQYF
-	TRBV6-1	-	TRBJ2-7	TGTGCCAGCAGCGATCGGGCGGGAAGCTCCTACGAGCAGTACTTC	CASSDRAGSSYEQYF
-	TRBV6-5	-	TRBJ1-1	TGTGCCAGCAGTTACAACAGGGTGAACACTGAAGCTTTCTTT	CASSYNRVNTEAFF
TRBD1	TRBV20-1	-	TRBJ1-5	TGCAGTGCTAGAGGGGACAGAGGTTCCGCTATTAGCAATCAGCCCCAGCATTTT	CSARGDRGSAISNQPQHF
-	TRBV5-1	-	TRBJ1-2	TGCGCCAGCAGCCCCAGGGGCATCGACTATGGCTACACCTTC	CASSPRGIDYGYTF
-	TRBV6-5	large	TRBJ2-6	TGTGCCAGCAGTTCACAAGACGCTAAGGGGGTCACTGGGGCCAACGTCCTGACTTTC	CASSSQDAKGVTGANVLTF
TRBD1	TRBV6-5	-	TRBJ1-2	TGTGCCAACAGTTTGACAGGGTACTATGGCTACACCTTC	CANSLTGYYGYTF
TRBD2	TRBV6-2/TRBV6-3	few	TRBJ2-1	TGTGCCAGCAGTCCTACTAGCGGAAGCTACAATGAGCAGTTCTTC	CASSPTSGSYNEQFF
-	TRBV12-3/TRBV12-4	-	TRBJ2-2	TGTGCCAGCAGTCGGAGAAGCACCGGGGAGCTGTTTTTT	CASSRRSTGELFF
TRBD1	TRBV28	-	TRBJ1-3	TGTGCCAGCATCCACAGGGGAACTGGAAACACCATATATTTT	CASIHRGTGNTIYF
-	TRBV9	-	TRBJ1-6	TGTGCCAGCAGCGTAGAGGGGTCAAAGTTCGGGGGCCTCCACTTT	CASSVEGSKFGGLHF
TRBD2	TRBV20-1	medium-sized	TRBJ2-1	TGCAGTGCTAGAGATACATGGCTAGCGGCATCCTACAATGAGCAGTTCTTC	CSARDTWLAASYNEQFF
TRBD2	TRBV28	-	TRBJ2-7	TGTGCCAGCAGTTTAGTCCTAGCGGGAGTAGCCGAGCAGTACTTC	CASSLVLAGVAEQYF
TRBD2	TRBV6-2/TRBV6-3	-	TRBJ2-2	TGTGCCAGCAGTTACTCGAGGCTAGCGGGAACCACCACCGGGGAGCTGTTTTTT	CASSYSRLAGTTTGELFF
TRBD1	TRBV30	few	TRBJ1-5	TGTGCCTGGAGTGCGGGACAGGGCGGTGGTCAGCCCCAGCATTTT	CAWSAGQGGGQPQHF
TRBD2	TRBV20-1	-	TRBJ2-3	TGCAGTGCACCGAGAAGGCTAGCGGGGGGAGATACGCAGTATTTT	CSAPRRLAGGDTQYF
-	TRBV20-1	few	TRBJ1-1	TGCAGTGCTAGAGATCAGAGGGCAGGAGCCACTGAAGCTTTCTTT	CSARDQRAGATEAFF
-	TRBV19	few	TRBJ2-5	TGTGCCAGTAGTAAGGATGGATTGGGGGAGACCCAGTACTTC	CASSKDGLGETQYF
-	TRBV30	-	TRBJ2-5	TGTGCCTGGAGCCCCCAAGAGACCCAGTACTTC	CAWSPQETQYF
TRBD1	TRBV20-1	-	TRBJ2-7	TGCAGTGCGGGACAGGGGACACCCTACGAGCAGTACTTC	CSAGQGTPYEQYF
-	TRBV30	-	TRBJ2-3	TGTGCCTGGAGTGTGACGGCTCGCACAGATACGCAGTATTTT	CAWSVTARTDTQYF
TRBD1	TRBV12-3/TRBV12-4	-	TRBJ2-5	TGTGCCAGCACCAGGACAGGGGGCGATGAGACCCAGTACTTC	CASTRTGGDETQYF